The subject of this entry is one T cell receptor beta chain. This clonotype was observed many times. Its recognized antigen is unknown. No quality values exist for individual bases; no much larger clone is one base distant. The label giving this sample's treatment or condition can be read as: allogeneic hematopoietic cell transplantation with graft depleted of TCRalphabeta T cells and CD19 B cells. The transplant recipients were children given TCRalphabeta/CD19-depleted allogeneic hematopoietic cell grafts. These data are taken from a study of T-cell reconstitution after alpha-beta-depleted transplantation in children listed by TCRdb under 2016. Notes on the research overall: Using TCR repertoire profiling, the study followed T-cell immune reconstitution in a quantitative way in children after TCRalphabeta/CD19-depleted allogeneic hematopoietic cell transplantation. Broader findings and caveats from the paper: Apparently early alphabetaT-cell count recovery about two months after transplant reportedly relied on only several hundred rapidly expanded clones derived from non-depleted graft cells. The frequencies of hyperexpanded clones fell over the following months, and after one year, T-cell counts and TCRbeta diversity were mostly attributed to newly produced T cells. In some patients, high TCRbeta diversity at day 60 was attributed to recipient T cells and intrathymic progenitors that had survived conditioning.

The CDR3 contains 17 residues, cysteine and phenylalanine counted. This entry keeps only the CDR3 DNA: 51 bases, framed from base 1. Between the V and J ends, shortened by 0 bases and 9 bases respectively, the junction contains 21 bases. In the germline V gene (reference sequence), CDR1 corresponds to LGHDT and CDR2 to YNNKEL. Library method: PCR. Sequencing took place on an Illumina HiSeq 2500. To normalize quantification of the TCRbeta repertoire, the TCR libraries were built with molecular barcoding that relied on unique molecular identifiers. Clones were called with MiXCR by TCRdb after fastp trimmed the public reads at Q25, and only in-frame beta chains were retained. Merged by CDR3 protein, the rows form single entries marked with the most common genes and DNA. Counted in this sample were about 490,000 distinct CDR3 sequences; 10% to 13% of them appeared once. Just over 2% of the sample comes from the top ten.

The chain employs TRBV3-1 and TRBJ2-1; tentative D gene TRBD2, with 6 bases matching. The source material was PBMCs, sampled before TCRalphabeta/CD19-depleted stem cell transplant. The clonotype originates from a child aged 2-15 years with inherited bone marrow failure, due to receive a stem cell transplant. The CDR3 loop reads CASSQDPLSGRDGEQFF. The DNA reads TGTGCCAGCAGCCAAGACCCTCTCTCGGGGCGGGATGGTGAGCAGTTCTTC.